This T cell receptor beta chain was recovered during a study of kidney transplant recipient with SARS-CoV-2 infection. The V and J ends lost 4 bases and 2 bases respectively, with 15 bases between them. There are 16 residues in the CDR3. Germline CDR1 and CDR2: MNHEY and SVGAGI. TCRdb re-called the reads with MiXCR, one entry per CDR3 protein. The top ten hold 7% to 8% of the sample, which has about 240,000 distinct CDR3 sequences, roughly 26% seen once. The sample was a blood sample, taken at baseline and between days 110 and 120 from a kidney transplant recipient. This clonotype originated in a male patient in his thirties who had COVID-19 and was a kidney transplant recipient. Some T cells may originate from the graft donor. The gene calls are TRBV6-5 and TRBJ2-4; D is perhaps TRBD1 (5 bases). The DNA for the CDR3 is TGTGCCAGCAGTTCGCTTAGGGGAAAGACCAAAAACATTCAGTACTTC. This translates into CASSSLRGKTKNIQYF.